This T cell receptor beta chain comes out of a study of T cells in pancreatic ductal adenocarcinoma. Trimming stripped 1 base from V and 2 bases from J, with 3 bases between. Germline-derived CDR1 and CDR2 are SEHNR and FQNEAQ (reference sequence). The CDR3 spans 12 residues. The protocol was immunoSEQ multiplex PCR, while the TCRdb copy is restricted to in-frame clones and leaves out a portion. The sample gives about 29,000 clones, just over 90% of which show up once; roughly 2% is in the top ten. Surgery without prior neoadjuvant therapy was the treatment of the selected pancreatic ductal adenocarcinoma patients.

Sequencing was done on a sample of PBMCs. The TCR originated in a human donor with pancreatic ductal adenocarcinoma. The chain recombines TRBV7-9 with TRBJ2-7; no clear D. The CDR3 here is CASSLVTYEQYF. CDR3 DNA sequence: TGTGCCAGCAGCTTAGTTACCTACGAGCAGTACTTC.